The 2 T cell receptor beta chains given below trace back to one sample, sequenced in a study of T cells in women clearing cervical HPV infection. The data were produced by immunoSEQ multiplex PCR, yet TCRdb's version contains in-frame clones alone and is incomplete. The ten most abundant clones cover 1.7% of a sample with 36,000 or so clones. The sample consisted of blood buffy coat. The source is a woman between 18 and 75 years old with a cervical HPV16 infection that either progressed to CIN3+ or cleared (not recorded which).

A word on this clone: Coverage ceases 3 residues before the CDR3 finishes, and the germline J gene fills in the end. This rearrangement joins TRBV7-2 to TRBJ1-2; possibly TRBD1 for D (5 bases). Per the germline V gene, CDR1 is SGHTA and CDR2 is FQGNSA. The CDR3 runs 14 residues. Partial CDR3 DNA: TGTGCCAGCAGCTCGAGCGGGACCTACAATGAC. Protein: CASSSSGTYND. The whole CDR3 protein is CASSSSGTYNDYTF.

For this clone: The read finishes 3 residues shy of the CDR3 end, and the germline J gene is used to complete it. The chain recombines TRBV11-3 with TRBJ2-7; 8 nucleotides match TRBD2. Germline V gene data show CDR1 as SGHNT and CDR2 as YENEEA. This CDR3 is built from 15 residues. With V trimmed by 1 base and J by 4 bases, 6 bases remained unmatched. This CDR3 reads CASSLGPAGEYEQYF. The sequenced CDR3 bases are TGTGCCAGCAGCTTAGGGCCAGCGGGGGAATACGAG.